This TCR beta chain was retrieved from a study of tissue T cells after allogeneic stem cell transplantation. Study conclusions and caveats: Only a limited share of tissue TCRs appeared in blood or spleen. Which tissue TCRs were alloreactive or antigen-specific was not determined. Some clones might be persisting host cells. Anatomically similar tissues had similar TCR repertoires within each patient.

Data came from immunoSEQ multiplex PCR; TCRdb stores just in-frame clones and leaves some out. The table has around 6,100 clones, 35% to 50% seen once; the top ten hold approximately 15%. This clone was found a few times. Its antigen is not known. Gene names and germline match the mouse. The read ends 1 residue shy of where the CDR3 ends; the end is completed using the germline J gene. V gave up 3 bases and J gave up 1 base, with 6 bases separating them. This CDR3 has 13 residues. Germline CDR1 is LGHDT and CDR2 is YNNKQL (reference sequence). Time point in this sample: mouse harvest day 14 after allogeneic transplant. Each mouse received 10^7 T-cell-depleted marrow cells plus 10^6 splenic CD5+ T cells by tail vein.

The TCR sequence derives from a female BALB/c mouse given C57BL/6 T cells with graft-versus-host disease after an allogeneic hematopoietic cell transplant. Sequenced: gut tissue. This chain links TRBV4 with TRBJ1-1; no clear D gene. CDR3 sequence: CASSYGRNTEVFF. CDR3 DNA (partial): TGTGCCAGCAGCTACGGACGGAACACAGAAGTCTTC.